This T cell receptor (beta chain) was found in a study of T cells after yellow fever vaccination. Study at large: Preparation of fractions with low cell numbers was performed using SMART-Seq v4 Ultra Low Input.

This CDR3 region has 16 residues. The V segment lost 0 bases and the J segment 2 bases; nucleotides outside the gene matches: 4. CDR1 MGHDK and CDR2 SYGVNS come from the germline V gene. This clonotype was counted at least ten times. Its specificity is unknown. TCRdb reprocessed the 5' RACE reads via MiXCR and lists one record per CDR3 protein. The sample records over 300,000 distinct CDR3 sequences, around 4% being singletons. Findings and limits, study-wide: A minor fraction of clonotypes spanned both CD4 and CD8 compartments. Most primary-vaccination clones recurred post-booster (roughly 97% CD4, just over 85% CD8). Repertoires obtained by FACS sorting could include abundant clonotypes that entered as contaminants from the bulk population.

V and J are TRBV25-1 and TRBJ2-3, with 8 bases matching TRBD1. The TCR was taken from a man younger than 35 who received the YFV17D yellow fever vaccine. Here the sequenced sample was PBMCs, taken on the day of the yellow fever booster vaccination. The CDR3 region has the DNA TGTGCCAGCAGTGAATATTTGGGACAGGTCACAGATACGCAGTATTTT. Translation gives CASSEYLGQVTDTQYF.